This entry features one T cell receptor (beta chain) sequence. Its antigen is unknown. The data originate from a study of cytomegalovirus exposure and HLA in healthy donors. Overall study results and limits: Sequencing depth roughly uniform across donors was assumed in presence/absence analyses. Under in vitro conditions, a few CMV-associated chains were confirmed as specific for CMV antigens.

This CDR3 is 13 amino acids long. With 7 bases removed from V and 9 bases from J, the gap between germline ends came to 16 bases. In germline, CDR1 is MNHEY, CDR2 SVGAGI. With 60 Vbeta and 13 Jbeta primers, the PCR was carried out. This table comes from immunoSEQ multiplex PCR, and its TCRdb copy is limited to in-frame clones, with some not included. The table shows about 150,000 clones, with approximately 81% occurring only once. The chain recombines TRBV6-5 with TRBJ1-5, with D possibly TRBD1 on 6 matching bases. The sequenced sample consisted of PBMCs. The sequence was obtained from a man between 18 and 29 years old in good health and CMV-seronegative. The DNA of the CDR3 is TGTGCCAGCAAGCGGGGGCTCGGGTCGCCCCAGCATTTT. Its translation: CASKRGLGSPQHF.